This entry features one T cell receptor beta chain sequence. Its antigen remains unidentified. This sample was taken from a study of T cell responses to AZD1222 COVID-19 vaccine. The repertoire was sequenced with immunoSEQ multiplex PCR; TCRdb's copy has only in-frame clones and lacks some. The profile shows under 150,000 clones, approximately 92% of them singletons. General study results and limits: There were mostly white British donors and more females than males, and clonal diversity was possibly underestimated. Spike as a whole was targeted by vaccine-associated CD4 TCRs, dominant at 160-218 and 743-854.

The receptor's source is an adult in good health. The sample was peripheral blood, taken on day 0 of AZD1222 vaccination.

CDR3 region: CASSQEVYGYTF. CDR3 sequence (DNA): TGTGCCAGCAGCCAAGAGGTCTATGGCTACACCTTC. The chain couples TRBV11-2 to TRBJ1-2, with D uncertain. This CDR3 is built from 12 residues. Germline V gene sequence: CDR1 SGHAT, CDR2 FQNNGV. The ends were cut back, 5 bases at V and 4 bases at J, with 8 bases in the middle.